Sequencing of this T cell receptor (beta chain) was carried out in a study of T cell changes during pregnancy in multiple sclerosis. This CDR3 is built from 14 residues. The trim removed 1 base at V and 3 bases at J, leaving 3 bases unmatched. Germline-derived CDR1 and CDR2 are SGHRS and YFSETQ. This table comes from immunoSEQ multiplex PCR, and its TCRdb copy is limited to in-frame clones, with some not included. The repertoire holds 70,000 or so clones, with around 92% as singletons. The chain couples TRBV5-1 to TRBJ1-1, with TRBD1 matching over 7 bases. This clonotype originated in a female donor in good health, enrolled as a control in a pregnancy study. The sequences come from peripheral blood, collected in the third trimester of pregnancy. The CDR3 coding sequence is TGCGCCAGCAGCTTGAGGGGGCGCTACACTGAAGCTTTCTTT. Translated: CASSLRGRYTEAFF. The whole variable domain, remainder taken from reference TRBV5-1 and TRBJ1-1, is KAGVTQTPRYLIKTRGQQVTLSCSPISGHRSVSWYQQTPGQGLQFLFEYFSETQRNKGNFPGRFSGRQFSNSRSEMNVSTLELGDSALYLCASSLRGRYTEAFFGQGTRLTVV.